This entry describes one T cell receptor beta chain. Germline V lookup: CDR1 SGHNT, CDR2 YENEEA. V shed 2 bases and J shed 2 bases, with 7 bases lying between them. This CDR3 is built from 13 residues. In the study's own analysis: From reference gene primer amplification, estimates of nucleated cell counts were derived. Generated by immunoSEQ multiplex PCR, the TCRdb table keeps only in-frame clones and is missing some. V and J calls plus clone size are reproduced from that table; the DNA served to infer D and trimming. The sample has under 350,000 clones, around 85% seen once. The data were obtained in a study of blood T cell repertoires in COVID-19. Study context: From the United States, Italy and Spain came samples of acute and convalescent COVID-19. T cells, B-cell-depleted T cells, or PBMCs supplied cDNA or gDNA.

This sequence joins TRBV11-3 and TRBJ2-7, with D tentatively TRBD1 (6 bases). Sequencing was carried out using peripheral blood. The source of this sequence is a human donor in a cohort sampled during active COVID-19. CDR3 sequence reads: CASSLTGTYEQYF. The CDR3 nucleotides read TGTGCCAGCAGCTTAACAGGGACCTACGAGCAGTACTTC.